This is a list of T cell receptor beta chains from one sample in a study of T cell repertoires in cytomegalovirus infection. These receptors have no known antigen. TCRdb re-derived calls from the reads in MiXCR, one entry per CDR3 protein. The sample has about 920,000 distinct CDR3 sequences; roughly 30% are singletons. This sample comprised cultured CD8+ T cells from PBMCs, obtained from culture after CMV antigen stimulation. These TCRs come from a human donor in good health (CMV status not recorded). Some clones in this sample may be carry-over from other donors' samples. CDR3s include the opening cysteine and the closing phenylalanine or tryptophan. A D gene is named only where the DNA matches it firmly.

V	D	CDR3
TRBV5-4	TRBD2	CASSPAGGPGEQFF
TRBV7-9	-	CASSPWANEAFF
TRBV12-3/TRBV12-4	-	CASTWGGGGTEAFF
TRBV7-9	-	CASRADSANEQYF
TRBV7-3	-	CASSFPPSGHYNEQFF
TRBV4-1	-	CASSQDWDTTDTQYF
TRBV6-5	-	CASSYSSGSGNIQYF
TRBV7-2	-	CASSLAGGADYEQYF
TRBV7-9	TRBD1	CASSPRGQGLAEQYF
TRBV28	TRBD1	CASSTHINTGAANYGYTF
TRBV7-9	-	CASSLGRSPYGYTF
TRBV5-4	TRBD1	CTSSLEGDRGRGGYTF
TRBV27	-	CASSYRAAKTEAFF
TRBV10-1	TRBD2	CAAVWGGLGDEQFF
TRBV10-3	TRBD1	CASKMGTGGSGANVLTF
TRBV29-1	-	CSVVAVNTEAFF
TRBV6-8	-	CASSYSMPPRVAGKDENYGYTF
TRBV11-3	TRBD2	CASSLLAGGPTPYNEQFF
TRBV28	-	CASRPPQGYNEQFF
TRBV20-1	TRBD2	CSARVSTSGGVNEQFF
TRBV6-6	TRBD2	CASTWGFGTSGTPGETQYF
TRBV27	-	CASSSLPPGARETQYF
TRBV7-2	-	CASSLEGGRDTQYF
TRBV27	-	CASSSYAGELFF
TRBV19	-	CASSDYTDTQYF
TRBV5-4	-	CAGSWTGVTEAFF
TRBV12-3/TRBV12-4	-	CASSGVLSNQPQHF
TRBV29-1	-	CSVVVAGGRQGGSEQYF
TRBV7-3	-	CASSYGGGLDNEQFF
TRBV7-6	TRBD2	CASSLPSASGTDTQYF
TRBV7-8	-	CASSSLFGQQGEAFF
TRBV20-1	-	CSFDKSENSLNTEAFF
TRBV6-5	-	CASSYGLASGQETQYF
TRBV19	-	CASSANVGISPLHF
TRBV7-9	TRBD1	CASSFPQTGDTDTQYF
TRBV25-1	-	CASSGALRQYGYTF